This T cell receptor (beta chain) was recorded in a study of T-cell memory formation after mild COVID-19. Study at large: Clusters were largely donor specific.

The CDR3 is made up of 13 amino acids. V was clipped by 5 bases and J by 2 bases, with 7 bases between them. The V gene's germline CDR1 is SEHNR and CDR2 FQNEAQ (reference sequence). Amplification by 5'RACE using constant-segment primers produced TCR alpha and TCR beta cDNA libraries that carried sample barcodes and UMIs. Via MiXCR, TCRdb re-called the 5' RACE reads, giving one row per CDR3 protein. The sample records under 550,000 distinct CDR3 sequences, 15% to 20% being singletons. Specimen: PBMCs or a T cell subset sorted from them (not recorded which). This receptor was identified in an adult woman who had mild COVID-19 (a few samples of this study predate the infection). Cell type and time point are not known. The chain recombines TRBV7-9 with TRBJ1-5; unclear D gene. The CDR3 is CASSDARNQPQHF. DNA for the CDR3: TGTGCCAGCAGCGACGCCCGCAATCAGCCCCAGCATTTT.